One and the same sample provided the 28 T cell receptor beta chains below, sequenced in a study of blood T cell repertoires in COVID-19. Data came from immunoSEQ multiplex PCR; TCRdb stores just in-frame clones and leaves some out. This sample has tens of thousands of clones, with roughly four fifths found just once. Sequencing was performed on peripheral blood. The receptor source for this set is a human donor in a cohort sampled during active COVID-19.

CDR3 loop: CASSLGLAGAYTGELFF. The CDR3 nucleotides are TGTGCCAGCAGCTTGGGACTAGCGGGGGCCTACACCGGGGAGCTGTTTTTT. The rearrangement links TRBV5-4 to TRBJ2-2, with 12 bases identical to TRBD2. V gave up 0 bases and J gave up 3 bases; unmatched junction bases: 3. This CDR3 spans 17 amino acids. CDR1 and CDR2 from the germline V gene are SGHNT and YYREEE (reference sequence).

The gene calls are TRBV9 and TRBJ2-7; D is perhaps TRBD1 (5 bases). Trimming stripped 4 bases from V and 1 base from J, with 15 bases between. The V gene's germline CDR1 is SGDLS and CDR2 YYNGEE. The CDR3 has 15 amino acids. CDR3 loop: CASSPQDSASYEQYF. The CDR3, as DNA: TGTGCCAGCAGCCCCCAAGACAGCGCATCCTACGAGCAGTACTTC.

The chain carries TRBV7-9 and TRBJ1-1, with a possible D match to TRBD1 (5 bases). Germline CDR1 is SEHNR and CDR2 is FQNEAQ (reference sequence). The CDR3 spans 14 residues. DNA of the CDR3: TGTGCTACCATCTCCCGGGGGGGGAACACTGAAGCTTTCTTT. Translation gives CATISRGGNTEAFF.

The V and J genes are TRBV7-2 and TRBJ2-3; perhaps TRBD2 as D (6 bases). CDR1 SGHTA and CDR2 FQGNSA come from the germline V gene. The CDR3 is 15 amino acids. The V and J ends lost 2 bases and 4 bases respectively, with 13 bases between them. CDR3 region: CASSLFSSEADTQYF. CDR3 DNA sequence: TGTGCCAGCAGCTTATTCTCTAGCGAAGCAGATACGCAGTATTTT.

The chain couples TRBV11-2 to TRBJ2-7; D is possibly TRBD2 (5 bases). CDR3 length equals 11 residues. The germline CDR1 and CDR2 sequences are SGHAT and FQNNGV. The V end was cut by 7 bases, the J end by 7 bases, with 11 bases between. CDR3 bases: TGTGCCAGCACCCTACGGGGAGAGCAGTACTTC. Residues: CASTLRGEQYF.

CDR3 bases: TGTGCCAGCAGTGAACAGGGCCCCTACGAGCAGTACTTC. It is translated as CASSEQGPYEQYF. The V call is TRBV6-1, the J call TRBJ2-7; D might be TRBD1 (5 bases). Trimming stripped 2 bases from V and 2 bases from J, with 7 bases between. The CDR3 is made up of 13 amino acids. Per germline, CDR1 MNHNS and CDR2 SASEGT.

This sequence joins TRBV27 and TRBJ1-2; D is unclear. The CDR3 is 13 amino acids. Germline V CDR1 and CDR2: MNHEY, SMNVEV (reference sequence). Trimming stripped 8 bases from V and 3 bases from J, with 13 bases between. In nucleotides, the CDR3 is TGTGCCAGCCGAGCGGGGAGAGACTATGGCTACACCTTC. This sequence encodes CASRAGRDYGYTF.

V is TRBV12-3 or TRBV12-4 and J is TRBJ2-5, with 8 bases that match TRBD2. The V and J ends lost 11 bases and 7 bases, in that order; junction bases with no gene match: 12. The CDR3 sequence is 13 residues long. The DNA of the CDR3 is TGTGCCTCCACGGGACTAGGGGCAGGGACCCAGTACTTC. Amino acid sequence: CASTGLGAGTQYF.

The genes are TRBV5-8 and TRBJ1-2; D is possibly TRBD1 (6 bases). V shed 1 base and J shed 4 bases, with 14 bases lying between them. The germline V gene has CDR1 SGHTS and CDR2 YDEGEE. CDR3 length: 15 amino acids. The CDR3, as DNA: TGTGCCAGCAGCTTGAACCCGGGAGGGGGCTATGGCTACACCTTC. Amino acids: CASSLNPGGGYGYTF.

In this sample, this clone turned up once. The chain combines TRBV2 with TRBJ2-4; D ambiguous. Per germline, CDR1 SNHLY and CDR2 FYNNEI. The CDR3 contains 13 residues. The V gene lost 5 bases and the J gene lost 1 base, with 6 bases spanning the gap. The CDR3 loop is CASSTEAKNIQYF. CDR3 bases: TGTGCCAGCAGTACAGAGGCCAAAAACATTCAGTACTTC.

This clone showed up just a few times. The rearrangement uses TRBV7-9 and TRBJ2-2, with TRBD1 as a possible D gene (6 bases). Germline CDR1 is SEHNR and CDR2 is FQNEAQ (reference sequence). This CDR3 has 16 residues. V lost 6 bases and J lost 0, with 14 bases in between. The CDR3 coding sequence is TGTGCCAGCAGGTCCGGGACAACGGCGAACACCGGGGAGCTGTTTTTT. This sequence encodes CASRSGTTANTGELFF.

CDR3 amino acids: CATSERQGNNEQYF. The CDR3 nucleotides are TGTGCCACCAGTGAGCGACAGGGGAACAACGAGCAGTACTTC. V gene TRBV24-1 combines with J gene TRBJ2-7; 8 bases are a match to TRBD1. The germline CDR1 and CDR2 sequences are KGHDR and SFDVKD. The CDR3 spans 14 residues. Unmatched junction bases numbered 6, after V lost 4 bases and J lost 5 bases.

This clone showed up just once. The chain carries TRBV5-1 and TRBJ2-4; D uncertain. The CDR3 covers 15 residues. Germline V CDR1 and CDR2: SGHRS, YFSETQ. V shed 0 bases and J shed 8 bases, with 15 bases lying between them. CDR3 DNA: TGCGCCAGCAGCTTGGCCGCACCCCAGCGCGACATTCAGTACTTC. The encoded protein is CASSLAAPQRDIQYF.

V is TRBV3-1 (or the pseudogene TRBV3-2) and J is TRBJ1-3, with TRBD1 matching 8 bases. Germline V CDR1 and CDR2: LGHDT, YNNKEL (reference sequence). Germline trimming cut 5 bases from V and 1 base from J; bases unmatched to any gene: 4. The CDR3 spans 15 residues. The CDR3 DNA reads TGTGCCAGCAGCGGAAGACAGGGGTCTGGAAACACCATATATTTT. Translation gives CASSGRQGSGNTIYF.

The V and J genes are TRBV7-9 and TRBJ1-2; the D is unclear. Trimming pared 1 base from V and 4 bases from J, leaving 13 bases between. CDR1 and CDR2 from the germline V gene are SEHNR and FQNEAQ (reference sequence). The CDR3 spans 15 residues. The chain's CDR3 is CASSLGRAGIYGYTF. The CDR3 bases are TGTGCCAGCAGCTTAGGAAGGGCGGGGATCTATGGCTACACCTTC.

V usage is TRBV7-8 and J usage is TRBJ1-2; tentatively, D is TRBD1 (5 bases). The V and J ends lost 5 bases and 4 bases respectively, with 8 bases between them. This CDR3 spans 12 amino acids. CDR1 SGHVS and CDR2 FQNEAQ come from the germline V gene. CDR3: CASSRGGYGYTF. The CDR3 nucleotides read TGTGCCAGCAGCCGGGGGGGCTATGGCTACACCTTC.

The chain carries TRBV5-1 and TRBJ1-1; no definite D call. CDR3 length: 14 residues. The V end was cut by 0 bases, the J end by 4 bases, with 10 bases between. CDR1 SGHRS and CDR2 YFSETQ come from the germline V gene. The CDR3 reads CASSLDGVSTEAFF. The CDR3 DNA is TGCGCCAGCAGCTTGGACGGGGTGAGCACTGAAGCTTTCTTT. Full variable domain (remainder filled in from reference TRBV5-1 and TRBJ1-1): KAGVTQTPRYLIKTRGQQVTLSCSPISGHRSVSWYQQTPGQGLQFLFEYFSETQRNKGNFPGRFSGRQFSNSRSEMNVSTLELGDSALYLCASSLDGVSTEAFFGQGTRLTVV.

V gene TRBV12-3 or TRBV12-4 combines with J gene TRBJ1-1; 8 positions agree with TRBD1. CDR3 length: 13 residues. The V segment lost 1 base and the J segment 5 bases; nucleotides outside the gene matches: 0. The CDR3: CASSLDRGTEAFF. In DNA, the CDR3 is TGTGCCAGCAGTTTAGACAGGGGGACTGAAGCTTTCTTT.

The chain uses TRBV18 and TRBJ2-3; D perhaps matches TRBD1 (6 bases). Germline loops: CDR1 KGHSH, CDR2 LQKENI. This CDR3 comprises 15 residues. V gave up 3 bases and J gave up 4 bases, with 14 bases separating them. The CDR3, as DNA: TGTGCCAGCTCACCGAACAGGGAAAGCGCAGATACGCAGTATTTT. This sequence encodes CASSPNRESADTQYF.

J is TRBJ2-1 and V is TRBV14; TRBD2 is a possible D gene (5 bases). CDR1 is SGHDN and CDR2 is FVKESK in the germline V gene. The CDR3 contains 14 residues. Trimming removed 0 bases from V and 6 bases from J, with 9 bases in between. The CDR3 sequence: CASSQELRGNEQFF. The CDR3 coding sequence is TGTGCCAGCAGCCAAGAGCTCCGGGGCAATGAGCAGTTCTTC.

This chain connects TRBV5-1 to TRBJ1-4, with 10 bases aligning to TRBD1. The CDR3 contains 16 residues. CDR1 and CDR2 from the germline V gene are SGHRS and YFSETQ. V shed 5 bases, J shed 8 bases, and the junction held 12 bases outside the gene matches. Here the CDR3 reads CASSSIPGTGVEKLFF. The CDR3 nucleotides read TGCGCCAGCAGTTCTATCCCTGGGACAGGGGTAGAAAAACTGTTTTTT.

This chain joins TRBV6-5 and TRBJ2-7; 7 bases are shared with TRBD2. The V segment lost 6 bases and the J segment 0 bases; nucleotides outside the gene matches: 8. The length of the CDR3 is 15 residues. CDR1 and CDR2 (germline): MNHEY, SVGAGI. CDR3 sequence (DNA): TGTGCCAGCAGGAGCGGGACGGCTAGCTCCTACGAGCAGTACTTC. Amino acid sequence: CASRSGTASSYEQYF.

This clone was seen more than once but under ten times. The rearrangement uses TRBV11-2 and TRBJ1-2, with a weak D call TRBD1 (6 bases). The V and J ends lost 6 bases and 2 bases respectively, with 16 bases between them. The CDR3 has 15 amino acids. The germline CDR1 and CDR2 sequences are SGHAT and FQNNGV. The DNA of the CDR3 is TGTGCCAGCAGTTCCCTGGGGAGGGGGAACTATGGCTACACCTTC. Protein product: CASSSLGRGNYGYTF.

This chain links TRBV7-2 with TRBJ2-5, with 8 bases aligning to TRBD1. The CDR3 totals 16 residues. Germline V lookup: CDR1 SGHTA, CDR2 FQGNSA. V shed 1 base and J 1 base; nucleotides not matched to a gene: 5. In DNA form, the CDR3 reads TGTGCCAGCAGCTTAGTTGGTACAGGGGGCCAAGAGACCCAGTACTTC. Residues: CASSLVGTGGQETQYF.

V usage is TRBV14 and J usage is TRBJ1-1; a possible D gene is TRBD1 (6 bases). The V end was cut by 3 bases, the J end by 4 bases, with 12 bases between. The CDR3 loop spans 14 amino acids. The V gene's germline CDR1 is SGHDN and CDR2 FVKESK. The CDR3 sequence is CASSQGTFSTEAFF. The CDR3 DNA follows: TGTGCCAGCAGCCAGGGGACATTTAGCACTGAAGCTTTCTTT. Drawing the rest from reference TRBV14 and TRBJ1-1, the complete variable domain is EAGVTQFPSHSVIEKGQTVTLRCDPISGHDNLYWYRRVMGKEIKFLLHFVKESKQDESGMPNNRFLAERTGGTYSTLKVQPAELEDSGVYFCASSQGTFSTEAFFGQGTRLTVV.

The genes are TRBV27 and TRBJ2-3; 10 nucleotides match TRBD2. V lost 4 bases and J lost 2; bases outside the gene matches: 6. The CDR3 is 16 amino acids. The germline V gene encodes CDR1 MNHEY and CDR2 SMNVEV (reference sequence). CDR3 loop: CASSWLAGVYTDTQYF. The CDR3 DNA sequence: TGTGCCAGCAGTTGGCTAGCGGGGGTGTACACAGATACGCAGTATTTT.

V and J are TRBV5-4 and TRBJ2-5, with 10 bases that match TRBD2. The germline CDR1 and CDR2 sequences are SGHNT and YYREEE (reference sequence). The trim removed 3 bases at V and 5 bases at J, leaving 10 bases unmatched. The CDR3 consists of 16 residues. The chain's CDR3 is CASSSGLASAGETQYF. The CDR3 DNA sequence: TGTGCCAGCAGCTCGGGACTAGCGAGCGCCGGCGAGACCCAGTACTTC.

The V and J genes are TRBV30 and TRBJ1-6; D is possibly TRBD1 (5 bases). With 4 bases removed from V and 10 bases from J, the gap between germline ends came to 14 bases. The CDR3 extends over 13 amino acids. Per the germline V gene, CDR1 is GTSNPN and CDR2 is SVGIG (reference sequence). In DNA, the CDR3 is TGTGCCTGGAATTGGGGGAGGGACTCACCCCTCCACTTT. It translates to CAWNWGRDSPLHF.